The following is a T cell receptor (beta chain) sequence with its context. The data belong to a study of blood T cell repertoires in COVID-19. Overall study: PBMCs, B-cell-depleted T cells, or T cells were the source of the cDNA or gDNA that made up the material.

This CDR3 contains 17 residues. V lost 0 bases and J lost 4; bases outside the gene matches: 6. Germline assignment: CDR1 SGDLS and CDR2 YYNGEE. Generated by immunoSEQ multiplex PCR, the TCRdb table keeps only in-frame clones and is missing some. There are approximately 39,000 clones in the sample; 85% to 95% occur only once, and 3.5% to 5% lies in the top ten. Specimen: peripheral blood. The clonotype was recovered from a human donor with active COVID-19. The donor label of this sample is uncertain. This chain connects TRBV9 to TRBJ2-2; TRBD2 matches at 10 bases. The DNA of the CDR3 is TGTGCCAGCAGCGTAGAGGGTAGCGGGGGGCTCACCGGGGAGCTGTTTTTT. It yields the protein CASSVEGSGGLTGELFF.